The present T cell receptor (beta chain) was sequenced within a study of cytomegalovirus exposure and HLA in healthy donors. PCR was performed using 60 Vbeta and 13 Jbeta primers. Generated by immunoSEQ multiplex PCR, the TCRdb table keeps only in-frame clones and is missing some. The sample has about 80,000 clones, 70% to 80% seen once. The CDR3 extends over 15 amino acids. Between the trimmed V and J ends, which lost 6 bases and 5 bases, there was a span of 19 bases. CDR1 and CDR2 from the germline V gene are MNHEY and SVGAGI. This TCR was recovered from a man aged 25 to 40 in good health and CMV-seronegative. V gene TRBV6-5 combines with J gene TRBJ1-2; D remains unclear. Sequencing was performed on PBMCs. For the CDR3, the DNA is TGTGCCAGCAGCCAATCCCGAGCCTTGGTATATGGCTACACCTTC. This encodes CASSQSRALVYGYTF.